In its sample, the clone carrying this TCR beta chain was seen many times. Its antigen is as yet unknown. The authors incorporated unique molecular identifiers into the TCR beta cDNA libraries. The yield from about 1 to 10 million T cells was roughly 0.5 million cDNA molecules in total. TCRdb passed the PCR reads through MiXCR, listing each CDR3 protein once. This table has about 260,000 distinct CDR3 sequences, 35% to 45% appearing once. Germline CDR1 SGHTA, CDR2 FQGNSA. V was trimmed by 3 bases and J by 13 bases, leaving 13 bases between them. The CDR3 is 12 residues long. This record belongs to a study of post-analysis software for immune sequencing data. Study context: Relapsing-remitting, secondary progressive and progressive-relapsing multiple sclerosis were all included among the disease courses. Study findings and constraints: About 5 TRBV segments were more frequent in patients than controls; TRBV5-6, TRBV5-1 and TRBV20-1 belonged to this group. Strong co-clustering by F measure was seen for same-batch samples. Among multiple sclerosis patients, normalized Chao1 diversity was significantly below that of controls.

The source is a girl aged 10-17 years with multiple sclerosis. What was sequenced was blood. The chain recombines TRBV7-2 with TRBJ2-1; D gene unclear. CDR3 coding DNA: TGTGCCAGCAGCTTTGTATGGAGCCCCCAGTTCTTC. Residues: CASSFVWSPQFF.